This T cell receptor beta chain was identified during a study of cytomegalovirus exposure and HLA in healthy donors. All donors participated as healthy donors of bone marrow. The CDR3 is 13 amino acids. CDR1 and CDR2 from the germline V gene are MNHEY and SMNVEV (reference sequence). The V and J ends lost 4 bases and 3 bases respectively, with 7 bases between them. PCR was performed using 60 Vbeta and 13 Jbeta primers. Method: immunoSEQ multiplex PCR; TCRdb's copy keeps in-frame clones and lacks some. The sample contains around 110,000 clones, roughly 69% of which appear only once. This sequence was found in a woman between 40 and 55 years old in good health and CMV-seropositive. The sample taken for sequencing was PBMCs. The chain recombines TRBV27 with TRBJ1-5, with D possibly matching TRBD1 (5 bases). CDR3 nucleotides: TGTGCCAGCAGTTCACAGGCCAATCAGCCCCAGCATTTT. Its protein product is CASSSQANQPQHF.